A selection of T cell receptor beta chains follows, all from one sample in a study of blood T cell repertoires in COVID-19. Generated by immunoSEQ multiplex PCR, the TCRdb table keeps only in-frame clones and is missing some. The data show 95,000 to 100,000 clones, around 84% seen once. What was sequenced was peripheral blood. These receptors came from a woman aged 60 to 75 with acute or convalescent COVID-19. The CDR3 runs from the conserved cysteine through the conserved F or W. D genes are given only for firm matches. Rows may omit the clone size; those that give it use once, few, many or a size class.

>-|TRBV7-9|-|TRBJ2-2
CASSPISGGRGELFF
TGTGCCAGCAGCCCAATCTCCGGAGGGAGAGGGGAGCTGTTTTTT
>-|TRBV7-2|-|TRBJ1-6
CASSPLAGRYNSPLHF
TGTGCCAGCAGCCCTCTGGCGGGGAGATATAATTCACCCCTCCACTTT
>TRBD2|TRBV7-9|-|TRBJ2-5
CASSYSGAGETQYF
TGTGCCAGCAGCTATAGCGGGGCAGGGGAGACCCAGTACTTC
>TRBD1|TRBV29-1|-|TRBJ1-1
CSVGGQGIEAFF
TGCAGCGTGGGGGGACAGGGGATTGAAGCTTTCTTT
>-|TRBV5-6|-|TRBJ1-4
CASSLGTREKLFF
TGTGCCAGCAGCTTGGGGACACGAGAAAAACTGTTTTTT
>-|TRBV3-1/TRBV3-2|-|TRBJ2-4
CASSQGSQLAKNIQYF
TGTGCCAGCAGCCAAGGGAGCCAGCTAGCCAAAAACATTCAGTACTTC
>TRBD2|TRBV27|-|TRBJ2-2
CASSLKSGGRDTGELFF
TGTGCCAGCAGTTTAAAAAGCGGGGGGCGTGACACCGGGGAGCTGTTTTTT
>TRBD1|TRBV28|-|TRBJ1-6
CASAWTGDNSPLHF
TGTGCCAGCGCGTGGACAGGCGATAATTCACCCCTCCACTTT
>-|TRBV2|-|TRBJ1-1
CASNRDRNTEAFF
TGTGCCAGCAACAGAGACAGGAACACTGAAGCTTTCTTT
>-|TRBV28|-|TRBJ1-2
CASSLGGTYHGYTF
TGTGCCAGCAGTTTGGGGGGGACCTATCATGGCTACACCTTC
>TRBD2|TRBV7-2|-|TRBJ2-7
CASSLGGSGAAYEQYF
TGTGCCAGCAGCTTGGGTGGTAGCGGGGCCGCCTACGAGCAGTACTTC
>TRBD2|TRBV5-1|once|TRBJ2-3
CASRSGTSLTITDTQYF
TGCGCCAGCAGGTCCGGGACTAGCCTTACGATCACAGATACGCAGTATTTT
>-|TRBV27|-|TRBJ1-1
CASSSGRASPEAFF
TGTGCCAGCAGTTCGGGCAGGGCAAGTCCTGAAGCTTTCTTT
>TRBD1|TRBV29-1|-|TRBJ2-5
CSAKTTGTAETQYF
TGCAGCGCCAAGACCACCGGGACAGCGGAGACCCAGTACTTC
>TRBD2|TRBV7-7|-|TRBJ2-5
CASSLAGPQETQYF
TGTGCTAGCAGCCTAGCGGGGCCACAAGAGACCCAGTACTTC
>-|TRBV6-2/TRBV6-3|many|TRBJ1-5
CASSLHGPGKSHF
TGTGCCAGCAGCCTCCATGGGCCCGGCAAGTCACATTTT
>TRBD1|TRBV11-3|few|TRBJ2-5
CASSLGGGRSETQYF
TGTGCCAGCAGCTTAGGAGGGGGCCGATCGGAGACCCAGTACTTC
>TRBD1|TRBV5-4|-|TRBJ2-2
CASSLPQGADTGELFF
TGTGCCAGCAGCTTACCACAGGGGGCCGACACCGGGGAGCTGTTTTTT
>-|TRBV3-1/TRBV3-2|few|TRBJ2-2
CASSRDLVPGELFF
TGTGCCAGCAGCCGCGATCTAGTGCCCGGGGAGCTGTTTTTT
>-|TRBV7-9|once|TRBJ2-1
CASRLFKGGTQNEQFF
TGTGCCAGCAGGCTCTTTAAGGGGGGGACACAGAATGAGCAGTTCTTC
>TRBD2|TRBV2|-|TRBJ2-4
CASSEELAGGPAKNIQYF
TGTGCCAGCAGTGAGGAACTAGCGGGGGGGCCGGCCAAAAACATTCAGTACTTC
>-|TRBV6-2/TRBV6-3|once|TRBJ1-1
CASSFSGAAGTEAFF
TGTGCCAGCAGTTTTTCAGGGGCGGCAGGCACTGAAGCTTTCTTT
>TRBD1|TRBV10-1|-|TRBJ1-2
CASSESRDRGGYTF
TGCGCCAGCAGTGAGTCGAGGGACAGGGGTGGCTACACCTTC
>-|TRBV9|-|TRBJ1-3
CASSVGQKSGNTIYF
TGTGCCAGCAGCGTAGGACAGAAGAGTGGAAACACCATATATTTT
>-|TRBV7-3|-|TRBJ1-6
CASSLDGYNSPLHF
TGTGCCAGCAGCCTAGACGGCTATAATTCACCCCTCCACTTT
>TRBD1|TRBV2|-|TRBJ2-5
CASNPLGTVKETQYF
TGTGCCAGCAATCCATTGGGGACAGTAAAGGAGACCCAGTACTTC
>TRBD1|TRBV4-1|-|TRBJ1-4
CASSRDSSTGGVSEKLFF
TGCGCCAGCAGCCGGGACTCATCCACAGGGGGCGTATCCGAAAAACTGTTTTTT
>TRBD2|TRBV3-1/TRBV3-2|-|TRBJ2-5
CASSVTSGEWETQYF
TGTGCCAGCAGTGTAACTAGCGGGGAATGGGAGACCCAGTACTTC
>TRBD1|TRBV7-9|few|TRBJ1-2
CASSLMGQGPPNPVFSYTF
TGTGCCAGCAGCCTTATGGGACAGGGGCCTCCCAACCCCGTATTCAGCTACACCTTC
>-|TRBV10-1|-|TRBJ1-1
CASSEGGRSTEAFF
TGCGCCAGCAGTGAAGGGGGACGGAGCACTGAAGCTTTCTTT
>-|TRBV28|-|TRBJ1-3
CASMGHLLSGNTIYF
TGTGCCAGCATGGGACACTTGCTTTCTGGAAACACCATATATTTT
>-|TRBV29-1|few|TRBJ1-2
CSVAAGKNYGYTF
TGCAGCGTTGCCGCAGGGAAAAACTATGGCTACACCTTC
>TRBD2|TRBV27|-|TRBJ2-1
CASSLSGLAGGIYNEQFF
TGTGCCAGCAGTTTATCGGGACTAGCGGGGGGGATTTACAATGAGCAGTTCTTC
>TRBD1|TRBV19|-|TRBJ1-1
CASSPAGTENTEAFF
TGTGCCAGTAGCCCTGCCGGGACAGAGAACACTGAAGCTTTCTTT
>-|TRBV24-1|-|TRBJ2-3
CATSDFTNGGDTQYF
TGTGCCACCAGTGATTTTACGAACGGAGGAGATACGCAGTATTTT
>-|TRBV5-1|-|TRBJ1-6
CASSIASRGARDSPLHF
TGCGCCAGCAGCATAGCCTCCAGGGGCGCGAGGGATTCACCCCTCCACTTT
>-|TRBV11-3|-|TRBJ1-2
CASSLEQFYGYTF
TGTGCCAGCAGCTTAGAACAGTTCTATGGCTACACCTTC
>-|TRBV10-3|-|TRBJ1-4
CATARGTNEKLFF
TGTGCCACCGCCCGGGGAACTAATGAAAAACTGTTTTTT
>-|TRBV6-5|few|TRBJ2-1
CASSYTPGDNEQFF
TGTGCCAGCAGTTATACTCCGGGGGACAATGAGCAGTTCTTC
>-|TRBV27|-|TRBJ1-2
CASSFNNNYGYTF
TGTGCCAGCAGTTTTAACAATAACTATGGCTACACCTTC
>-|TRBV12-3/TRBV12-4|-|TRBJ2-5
CASRHREETQYF
TGTGCCAGCAGACACAGGGAGGAGACCCAGTACTTC
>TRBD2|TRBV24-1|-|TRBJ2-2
CATMAGGNTGELFF
TGTGCCACCATGGCGGGGGGGAACACCGGGGAGCTGTTTTTT
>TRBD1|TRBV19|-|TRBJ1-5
CASSRDRDQPQHF
TGTGCCAGTAGCCGGGACAGGGATCAGCCCCAGCATTTT
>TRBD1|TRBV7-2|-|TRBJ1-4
CASSVDRGHNEKLFF
TGTGCCAGCAGCGTCGACAGGGGACATAATGAAAAACTGTTTTTT
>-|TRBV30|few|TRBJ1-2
CAWSSDGKGYTF
TGTGCCTGGAGTAGCGACGGGAAAGGCTACACCTTC
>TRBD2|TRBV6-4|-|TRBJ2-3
CASGAGHTDTQYF
TGTGCCAGCGGAGCGGGGCACACAGATACGCAGTATTTT
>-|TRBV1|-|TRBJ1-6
CTSTFPSHFSPLHF
TGCACCAGCACATTTCCGAGCCACTTTTCACCCCTCCACTTT
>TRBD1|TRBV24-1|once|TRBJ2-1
CATGDGTGSYNEQFF
TGTGCCACCGGAGATGGGACAGGGAGTTACAATGAGCAGTTCTTC
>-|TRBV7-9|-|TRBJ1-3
CASSHGQGSGNTIYF
TGTGCCAGCAGCCATGGTCAGGGGTCTGGAAACACCATATATTTT
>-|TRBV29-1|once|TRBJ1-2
CSGGGGGYTF
TGCAGCGGCGGGGGGGGAGGCTACACCTTC
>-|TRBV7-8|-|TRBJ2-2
CASSPYTGELFF
TGTGCCAGCAGCCCTTACACCGGGGAGCTGTTTTTT
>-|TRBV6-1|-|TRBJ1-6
CASSEGTHGSPLHF
TGTGCCAGCAGTGAGGGCACTCATGGTTCACCCCTCCACTTT
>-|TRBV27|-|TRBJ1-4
CASSFSGTNNEKLFF
TGTGCCAGCAGTTTCTCCGGGACTAATAATGAAAAACTGTTTTTT
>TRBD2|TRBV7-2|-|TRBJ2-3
CASSLASGVSTDTQYF
TGTGCCAGCAGCTTAGCTAGCGGGGTGTCCACAGATACGCAGTATTTT
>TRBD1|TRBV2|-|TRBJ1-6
CASSELGQVHNSPLHF
TGTGCCAGCAGTGAATTGGGACAGGTGCATAATTCACCCCTCCACTTT
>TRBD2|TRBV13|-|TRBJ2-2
CASSRAAGLGELFF
TGTGCCAGCAGCCGCGCAGCGGGGCTTGGGGAGCTGTTTTTT
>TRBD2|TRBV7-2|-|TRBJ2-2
CASSLALAAGELFF
TGTGCCAGCAGCTTAGCACTAGCGGCCGGGGAGCTGTTTTTT